The 11 T cell receptor beta chains listed next were all sequenced from one sample in a study of identical twins. One entry per CDR3 protein results from TCRdb running MiXCR on the 5' RACE reads. In the table there are 200,000 to 300,000 distinct CDR3 sequences, 10% of which are singletons. Specimen: memory T cells sorted from blood. The receptors shown here come from a man aged 50 to 60 in good health.

As for this clonotype: A read error may explain this, as a much larger clone is one base away. The rearrangement joins TRBV19 to TRBJ1-4; D unclear. CDR1 is LNHDA, CDR2 SQIVND, per germline (reference sequence). The CDR3 loop spans 15 amino acids. The CDR3 DNA is TGTGCCTGTAGTATTGGCCGACTGCGCGCCGGAAAACTGTTTTTT. This sequence encodes CACSIGRLRAGKLFF.

V usage is TRBV29-1 and J usage is TRBJ2-1, with D perhaps TRBD1 (6 bases). Trimming stripped 8 bases from V and 3 bases from J, with 11 bases between. The CDR3 runs to 12 residues. Germline V gene lookup returns CDR1 SQVTM and CDR2 ANQGSEA. The CDR3 bases are TGCAGCCTCCAACAGGGCTACAATGAGCAGTTCTTC. The encoded protein is CSLQQGYNEQFF.

This clonotype was found a few times. The V and J genes are TRBV19 and TRBJ2-1, with TRBD2 matching over 11 bases. The CDR3 has 15 residues. Trimming removed 6 bases from V and 6 bases from J; junction bases left unmatched: 7. Per germline, CDR1 LNHDA and CDR2 SQIVND (reference sequence). DNA for the CDR3: TGTGCCAGTAGAGGACTAGCGGGCGGTGGCAATGAGCAGTTCTTC. The encoded protein is CASRGLAGGGNEQFF.

This clonotype was counted many times. The genes are TRBV7-2 and TRBJ2-1; D is uncertain. The CDR3 covers 13 residues. Trimming took off 1 base at V and 5 bases at J, with 6 bases between the two ends. From germline, CDR1 is SGHTA and CDR2 FQGNSA. The CDR3 region has the DNA TGTGCCAGCAGCTTAGGGCCGAACAATGAGCAGTTCTTC. This sequence encodes CASSLGPNNEQFF. The full variable domain, with the rest looked up from reference TRBV7-2 and TRBJ2-1, is GAGVSQSPSNKVTEKGKDVELRCDPISGHTALYWYRQSLGQGLEFLIYFQGNSAPDKSGLPSDRFSAERTGGSVSTLTIQRTQQEDSAVYLCASSLGPNNEQFFGPGTRLTVL.

On this clonotype itself: This sequence may be a read error, since a much larger clone differs from it by one base. The rearrangement joins TRBV3-1 to TRBJ1-3; D gene ambiguous. Germline CDR1 reads LGHDT; CDR2 reads YNNKEL (reference sequence). CDR3 length: 15 residues. V was cut by 0 bases and J by 0 bases, with 6 bases left in between. CDR3 nucleotides: TGTGCCAGCAGCCAAGAGAGGGTCTCTGGAAACACCATATATTTT. Its translation: CASSQERVSGNTIYF.

This clonotype was counted between two and nine times. The chain uses TRBV19 and TRBJ1-1; no definite D call. The V end lost 2 bases, the J end lost 8 bases, and 15 bases lay between the germline ends. Germline V lookup: CDR1 LNHDA, CDR2 SQIVND (reference sequence). The CDR3 spans 14 residues. CDR3: CASSISLRTGEAFF. The CDR3, as DNA: TGTGCCAGTAGTATATCTCTCCGAACGGGGGAAGCTTTCTTT.

There are a few counts of this clonotype. The V gene is TRBV7-2, the J gene TRBJ2-5, with 10 bases identical to TRBD2. Trimming removed 7 bases from V and 4 bases from J; junction bases left unmatched: 12. CDR1 is SGHTA, CDR2 FQGNSA, per germline. CDR3 length: 16 amino acids. The CDR3 DNA is TGTGCCAGCATCCAGGGGGCTAGCGGGAGAGGAGAGACCCAGTACTTC. This encodes CASIQGASGRGETQYF.

The table lists this clonotype with many counts. The CDR3 DNA sequence: TGCAGTGCTAGACTTCCATCAGGGGGCTACGAGCAGTACTTC. Protein product: CSARLPSGGYEQYF. This rearrangement joins TRBV20-1 to TRBJ2-7, with 7 bases aligning to TRBD1. Trimming removed 2 bases from V and 3 bases from J; junction bases left unmatched: 7. Germline CDR1 is DFQATT and CDR2 is SNEGSKA (reference sequence). The CDR3 covers 14 residues.

This clonotype was recorded many times. V is TRBV7-2 and J is TRBJ1-2; 9 bases match TRBD1. The CDR3 runs to 15 residues. Germline CDR1 and CDR2: SGHTA and FQGNSA. The junction had 12 bases not matched to a gene; V was cut back by 5 bases and J by 8 bases. The chain's CDR3 is CASSPSGQGRIGYTF. The DNA of the CDR3 is TGTGCCAGCAGCCCTTCGGGACAGGGAAGGATCGGCTACACCTTC.

This clonotype came up many times. V is TRBV9 and J is TRBJ2-3; D is ambiguous. Germline V gene sequence: CDR1 SGDLS, CDR2 YYNGEE. The CDR3 contains 15 residues. Trimming stripped 0 bases from V and 3 bases from J, with 11 bases between. The CDR3 bases are TGTGCCAGCAGCGTAGGGTTAATAACGACAGATACGCAGTATTTT. Translated, it gives CASSVGLITTDTQYF.

This clonotype was observed a few times. The V call is TRBV7-8, the J call TRBJ1-1; D ambiguous. From germline, CDR1 is SGHVS and CDR2 FQNEAQ. The CDR3 covers 11 residues. Trimming removed 0 bases from V and 10 bases from J, with 6 bases in between. The CDR3 loop is CASSLADVAFF. CDR3 nucleotide sequence: TGTGCCAGCAGCTTAGCGGACGTAGCTTTCTTT.